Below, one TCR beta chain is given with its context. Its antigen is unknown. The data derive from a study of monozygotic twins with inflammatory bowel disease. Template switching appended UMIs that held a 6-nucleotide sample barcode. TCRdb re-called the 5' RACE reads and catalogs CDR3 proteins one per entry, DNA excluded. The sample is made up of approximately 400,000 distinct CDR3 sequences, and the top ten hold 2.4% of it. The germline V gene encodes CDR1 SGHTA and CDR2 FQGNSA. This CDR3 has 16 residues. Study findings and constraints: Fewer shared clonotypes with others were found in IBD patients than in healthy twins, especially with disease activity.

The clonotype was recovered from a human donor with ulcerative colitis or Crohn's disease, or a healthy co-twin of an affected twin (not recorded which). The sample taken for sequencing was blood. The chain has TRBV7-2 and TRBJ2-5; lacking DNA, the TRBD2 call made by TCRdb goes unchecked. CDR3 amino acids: CASSSIRLASVETQYF.